The 14 T cell receptor beta chains reported below all come from one sample, sequenced in a study of T cell repertoires in ileal Crohn's disease. Profiled with immunoSEQ multiplex PCR; TCRdb holds only in-frame clones, not every one. The sample shows 5,000 or so clones, about 69% of them seen only once. The time point denotes: neoterminal ileum biopsy at postoperative endoscopy, about 6 months after surgery. The sample was ileal tissue. The source of these receptors is an adult with Crohn's disease.

This chain uses TRBV7-6 with TRBJ1-1; D is uncertain. Trimming removed 2 bases from V and 1 base from J, with 8 bases in between. The CDR3 has 14 amino acids. Germline V gene sequence: CDR1 SGHVS, CDR2 FNYEAQ. CDR3 sequence reads: CASSLNEGNTEAFF. Here the CDR3 DNA reads TGTGCCAGCAGCTTAAACGAGGGGAACACTGAAGCTTTCTTT. Full variable domain (outside the CDR3, taken from reference TRBV7-6 and TRBJ1-1): GAGVSQSPRYKVTKRGQDVALRCDPISGHVSLYWYRQALGQGPEFLTYFNYEAQQDKSGLPNDRFSAERPEGSISTLTIQRTEQRDSAMYRCASSLNEGNTEAFFGQGTRLTVV.

Concerning this clone itself: Sequence at one end of the junction differs from germline and may be a read error. The chain couples TRBV5-1 to TRBJ2-5; TRBD1 matches 10 bases. This CDR3 has 14 amino acids. Germline loops: CDR1 SGHRS, CDR2 YFSETQ. CDR3 nucleotide sequence: TGTGCCAGCAGCTCGACAGGGGGCGCAGAGACCCAGTACTTC. It translates to CASSSTGGAETQYF.

The DNA for the CDR3 is TGTGCCAGCTCATCACTGACAGGGCCGGGTAGCTATGGCTACACCTTC. Its translation is CASSSLTGPGSYGYTF. The V and J genes are TRBV18 and TRBJ1-2; 7 nucleotides line up with TRBD1. CDR1 KGHSH and CDR2 LQKENI come from the germline V gene. This CDR3 has 16 amino acids. The ends lost 5 bases at V and 4 bases at J; junction bases unmatched: 13. The full variable domain, its missing parts supplied by reference TRBV18 and TRBJ1-2, is NAGVMQNPRHLVRRRGQEARLRCSPMKGHSHVYWYRQLPEEGLKFMVYLQKENIIDESGMPKERFSAEFPKEGPSILRIQQVVRGDSAAYFCASSSLTGPGSYGYTFGSGTRLTVV.

The chain joins TRBV4-3 to TRBJ2-1; tentative D call: TRBD2 (5 bases). This CDR3 has 13 residues. V lost 3 bases, J lost 12 bases, and 15 bases lay in between. Per germline, CDR1 LGHNA and CDR2 YSLEER. The CDR3 DNA sequence: TGCGCCAGCAGCCATCCCCCATCGACTACGCAGTTCTTC. It yields the protein CASSHPPSTTQFF.

The CDR3 bases are TGTGCCAGCAGCTTAGACCGGACAGGGCCGGAGACCCAGTACTTC. Amino acids: CASSLDRTGPETQYF. The genes are TRBV7-9 and TRBJ2-5; 8 bases agree with TRBD1. With 1 base clipped from V and 5 bases from J, the junction kept 6 bases outside the gene matches. Looked up from germline, CDR1 is SEHNR and CDR2 is FQNEAQ (reference sequence). The CDR3 spans 15 residues.

The gene calls are TRBV9 and TRBJ2-1; TRBD2 is a possible D gene (6 bases). This CDR3 contains 13 residues. Trimming shortened V by 7 bases and J by 10 bases, and 18 bases separated the two germline ends. The germline V gene encodes CDR1 SGDLS and CDR2 YYNGEE. The CDR3 protein is CASSDPSLAEQFF. The CDR3 DNA is TGTGCCAGCTCAGATCCGAGTCTAGCGGAGCAGTTCTTC.

The rearrangement uses TRBV9 and TRBJ2-3, with D possibly being TRBD2 (5 bases). Germline-derived CDR1 and CDR2 are SGDLS and YYNGEE. The CDR3 totals 16 residues. Deletions cut 0 bases from V and 4 bases from J, with 15 bases between. The CDR3 sequence is CASSVVGAGVADTQYF. CDR3 DNA: TGTGCCAGCAGCGTAGTAGGAGCCGGGGTCGCAGATACGCAGTATTTT.

The chain joins TRBV7-9 to TRBJ2-7; 9 bases agree with TRBD2. The CDR3 is made up of 15 amino acids. Germline V gene sequence: CDR1 SEHNR, CDR2 FQNEAQ (reference sequence). V shed 5 bases, J shed 4 bases, and the junction held 9 bases outside the gene matches. CDR3 DNA sequence: TGTGCCAGCAGCCCCATCAACGCGGGGGGGTACGAGCAGTACTTC. Its translation is CASSPINAGGYEQYF. The whole variable domain, remainder taken from reference TRBV7-9 and TRBJ2-7, is DTGVSQNPRHKITKRGQNVTFRCDPISEHNRLYWYRQTLGQGPEFLTYFQNEAQLEKSRLLSDRFSAERPKGSFSTLEIQRTEQGDSAMYLCASSPINAGGYEQYFGPGTRLTVT.

Notes on this clone: A junction boundary mismatches the germline segment, possibly from a read error. The gene calls are TRBV4-1 and TRBJ1-2, with a weak D call TRBD1 (6 bases). CDR1 and CDR2 from the germline V gene are MGHRA and YSYEKL. This CDR3 is 11 amino acids long. The CDR3: CASSQVGHRVF. In nucleotides, the CDR3 is TGCGCCAGCAGCCAAGTGGGACATCGCGTATTC.

This sequence joins TRBV19 and TRBJ1-1; tentative D call: TRBD1 (5 bases). Germline CDR1 and CDR2: LNHDA and SQIVND (reference sequence). The CDR3 sequence is 16 residues long. V lost 2 bases and J 0 bases, leaving 13 bases between the germline ends. This CDR3 reads CASSIMGGVMNTEAFF. CDR3 coding DNA: TGTGCCAGTAGTATAATGGGGGGGGTCATGAACACTGAAGCTTTCTTT.

In regard to this clone: This specimen includes other DNA sequences encoding the same CDR3. The gene calls are TRBV6-5 and TRBJ2-4; D is perhaps TRBD2 (6 bases). Between the trimmed V and J ends, which lost 0 bases and 4 bases, there was a span of 10 bases. From germline, CDR1 is MNHEY and CDR2 SVGAGI. CDR3 size: 15 residues. For the CDR3, the DNA is TGTGCCAGCAGTTACTCGGCGGGACGTAAAAACATTCAGTACTTC. Protein product: CASSYSAGRKNIQYF.

V and J are TRBV19 and TRBJ2-7; D not certain. V was pared by 5 bases and J by 2 bases, with 10 bases between. The CDR3 spans 13 residues. Germline CDR1 LNHDA, CDR2 SQIVND (reference sequence). DNA of the CDR3: TGTGCCAGTAGTGGGCTGATGGCCTACGAGCAGTACTTC. Translating it yields CASSGLMAYEQYF. Full variable domain (outside the CDR3, taken from reference TRBV19 and TRBJ2-7): DGGITQSPKYLFRKEGQNVTLSCEQNLNHDAMYWYRQDPGQGLRLIYYSQIVNDFQKGDIAEGYSVSREKKESFPLTVTSAQKNPTAFYLCASSGLMAYEQYFGPGTRLTVT.

The gene calls are TRBV30 and TRBJ2-7, with 7 nucleotides matching TRBD2. J gave up 0 bases and V 3 bases, and 2 bases lay outside the gene matches. CDR1 is GTSNPN, CDR2 SVGIG, per germline (reference sequence). The CDR3 spans 13 residues. The CDR3 DNA follows: TGTGCCTGGAGAGAGCGGGACTCCTACGAGCAGTACGTC. Residues: CAWRERDSYEQYV.

The chain recombines TRBV7-3 with TRBJ2-3; D gene uncertain. Germline CDR1 is SGHTA and CDR2 is FQGTGA. V was pared by 4 bases and J by 2 bases, with 7 bases between. The CDR3 has 13 residues. Here the CDR3 reads CASSSFSTDTQYF. The CDR3, as DNA: TGTGCCAGCAGCTCGTTCTCCACAGATACGCAGTATTTT.